The 7 T cell receptor beta chains below all came from one sample that was sequenced in a study of OX40 agonist ivuxolimab in advanced cancers. The receptor library was made with the immunoSEQ multiplex PCR assay. In its TCRdb copy, this immuneACCESS table keeps in-frame sequences only and misses some clones. Where compared with another copy, unresolved V genes explain less than half of these, and the others have no known cause. Counted in this sample were around 69,000 clones; approximately 90% of them appeared once. Around 3.6% of the sample is held by the ten biggest clonotypes. This specimen was CD4+ or CD8+ T cells sorted from blood, taken in a trial of the OX40 agonist ivuxolimab. The receptors here all came from an adult with an advanced solid tumor such as melanoma, head and neck, liver or kidney cancer.

The chain uses TRBV6-1 and TRBJ1-4; D is unresolved. From germline, CDR1 is MNHNS and CDR2 SASEGT. Trimming removed 2 bases from V and 5 bases from J, with 12 bases in between. CDR3 length: 15 residues. The CDR3 loop is CASSERILTNEKLFF. The CDR3 nucleotides read TGTGCCAGCAGTGAACGAATCCTTACCAATGAAAAACTGTTTTTT.

This clone turned up a few times. The rearrangement uses TRBV11-2 and TRBJ1-5, with a possible D match to TRBD1 (5 bases). Germline CDR1 reads SGHAT; CDR2 reads FQNNGV. V was pared by 0 bases and J by 0 bases, with 12 bases between. This CDR3 is 17 amino acids long. Here the CDR3 DNA reads TGTGCCAGCAGCTTAGAATTGGGCAGGGATAGCAATCAGCCCCAGCATTTT. This sequence encodes CASSLELGRDSNQPQHF.

The V and J genes are TRBV6-5 and TRBJ2-7; 8 positions agree with TRBD1. Germline CDR1 reads MNHEY; CDR2 reads SVGAGI. The V segment lost 7 bases and the J segment 1 base; nucleotides outside the gene matches: 9. There are 15 residues in the CDR3. The CDR3 DNA reads TGTGCCAGCATGCGGACCGGGACAGGATCCTACGAGCAGTACTTC. Translated, it gives CASMRTGTGSYEQYF.

The chain employs TRBV6-5 and TRBJ2-7; D is uncertain. The CDR3 is made up of 12 amino acids. V was trimmed by 8 bases and J by 10 bases, leaving 18 bases between them. CDR1 and CDR2 (germline): MNHEY, SVGAGI. CDR3 residues: CASGPRQGRQYF. CDR3 DNA: TGTGCCAGCGGGCCAAGACAAGGCCGACAGTACTTC.

The chain employs TRBV7-9 and TRBJ1-1, with a weak D call TRBD1 (5 bases). Germline CDR1 and CDR2: SEHNR and FQNEAQ (reference sequence). CDR3 length equals 12 residues. The V end lost 4 bases, the J end lost 7 bases, and 10 bases lay between the germline ends. The CDR3 here is CASSSGLGEAFF. The CDR3 DNA sequence: TGTGCCAGCAGCTCGGGGCTGGGTGAAGCTTTCTTT.

The chain links TRBV14 to TRBJ2-3, with D hard to call. This CDR3 region has 14 residues. Trimming removed 5 bases from V and 5 bases from J, with 14 bases in between. From germline, CDR1 is SGHDN and CDR2 FVKESK. CDR3 in DNA: TGTGCCAGCAGCAACACAGCGAACCAAGATACGCAGTATTTT. This translates into CASSNTANQDTQYF.

This clone was observed a single time. This chain joins TRBV27 and TRBJ1-1, with 8 bases lining up with TRBD1. CDR1 and CDR2 from the germline V gene are MNHEY and SMNVEV (reference sequence). The CDR3 is 16 residues long. Losses at the gene ends were 1 base for V and 5 bases for J; bases not matched to a gene: 9. CDR3 protein: CASSLWVGTGGTEAFF. The CDR3 DNA reads TGTGCCAGCAGTTTATGGGTCGGGACAGGAGGTACTGAAGCTTTCTTT.